The sequence of this T cell receptor (beta chain) was determined in a study of human T cells and chemical hapten exposure. Background on the study: Diphenylcyclopropenone was applied weekly to patients' scalps across the roughly 23-week study.

From the RACE reads, TCRdb called clonotypes with MiXCR, one entry per CDR3 protein. The data show around 300,000 distinct CDR3 sequences, around 5.5% seen once. Trimming stripped 3 bases from V and 4 bases from J, with 12 bases between. The CDR3 consists of 14 residues. The sample's time point: pre-sensitization, week 0. Sample treatment: therapeutic diphenylcyclopropenone sensitization with weekly scalp DPC. Unfractionated whole blood was the source from which total RNA was extracted. This clonotype was observed many times. The rearrangement uses TRBV12-3 or TRBV12-4 and TRBJ1-1, with D hard to call. The source of this sequence is a woman in her late teens or twenties with alopecia areata. Some clones in this sample may be carry-over from other donors' samples. Sequences were derived from whole blood, sampled in connection with sensitization to the hapten diphenylcyclopropenone (DPC). CDR3 sequence (DNA): TGTGCCAGCAGTTTTCCCCGAGGCGTCACTGAAGCTTTCTTT. Translation: CASSFPRGVTEAFF.